The T cell receptor beta chain described here comes from a study of T-cell memory formation after mild COVID-19. Across the study: For the most part, TCR clusters were specific to one donor. Study observations and caveats: Clones shrinking from day 15 to 85 showed even CD4/CD8 mixes; later expanders tilted CD4+. Pre-infection memory held some responding clones, suggesting pre-existing cross-reactive T cells responded.

There are a few counts of this clonotype. The target antigen is unknown. J was trimmed by 2 bases and V by 5 bases; bases with no gene match: 10. The length of the CDR3 is 16 residues. CDR1 is MNHEY, CDR2 SVGEGT, per germline. In TCRdb, the 5' RACE reads were re-called with MiXCR into one record per CDR3 protein. Here the sample spans under 400,000 distinct CDR3 sequences, 25% to 30% being singletons. The chain couples TRBV6-2 or TRBV6-3 to TRBJ2-7, with 9 bases that match TRBD2. The sequenced material came from PBMCs or a T cell subset sorted from them (not recorded which). The source is an adult woman who had mild COVID-19 (a few samples of this study predate the infection). Cell type and time point are not known. The CDR3 loop is CASSLPTSGATYEQYF. Here the CDR3 DNA reads TGTGCCAGCAGTCTCCCGACTAGCGGAGCCACCTACGAGCAGTACTTC.